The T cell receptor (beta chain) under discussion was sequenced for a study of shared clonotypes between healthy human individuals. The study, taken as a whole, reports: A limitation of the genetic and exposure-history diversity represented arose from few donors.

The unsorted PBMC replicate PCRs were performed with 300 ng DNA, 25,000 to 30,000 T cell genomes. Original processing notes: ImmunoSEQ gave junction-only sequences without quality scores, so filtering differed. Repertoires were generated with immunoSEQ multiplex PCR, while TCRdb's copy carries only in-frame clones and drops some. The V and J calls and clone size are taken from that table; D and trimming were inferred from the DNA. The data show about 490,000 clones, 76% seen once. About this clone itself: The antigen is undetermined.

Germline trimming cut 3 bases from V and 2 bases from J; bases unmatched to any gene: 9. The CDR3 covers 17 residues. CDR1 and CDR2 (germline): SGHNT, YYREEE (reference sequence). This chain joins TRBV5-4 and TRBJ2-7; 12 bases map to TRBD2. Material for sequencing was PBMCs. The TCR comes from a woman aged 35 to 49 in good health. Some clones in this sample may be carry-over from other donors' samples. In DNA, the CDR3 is TGTGCCAGCAGCTCCCCCGGGACTAGCGGGCCCGCCTACGAGCAGTACTTC. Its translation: CASSSPGTSGPAYEQYF.